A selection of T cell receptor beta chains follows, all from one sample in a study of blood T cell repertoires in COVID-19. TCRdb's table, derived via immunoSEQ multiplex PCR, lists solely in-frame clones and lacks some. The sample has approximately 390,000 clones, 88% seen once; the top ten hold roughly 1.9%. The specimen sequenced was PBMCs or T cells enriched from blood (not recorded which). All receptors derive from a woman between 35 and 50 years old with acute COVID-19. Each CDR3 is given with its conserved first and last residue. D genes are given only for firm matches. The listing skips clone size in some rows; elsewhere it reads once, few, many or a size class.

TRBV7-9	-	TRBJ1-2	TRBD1	CASSSPWTGDNYGYTF	TGTGCCAGCAGCTCCCCCTGGACAGGGGATAACTATGGCTACACCTTC
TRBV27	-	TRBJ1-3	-	CASSSGHFSGNTIYF	TGTGCCAGCAGTTCGGGACACTTCTCTGGAAACACCATATATTTT
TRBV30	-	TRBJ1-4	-	CAWSMVGAEKLFF	TGTGCCTGGAGTATGGTAGGGGCCGAAAAACTGTTTTTT
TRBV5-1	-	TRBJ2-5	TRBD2	CASSFKPSGGSQETQYF	TGCGCCAGCAGCTTCAAGCCTAGCGGGGGGTCTCAAGAGACCCAGTACTTC
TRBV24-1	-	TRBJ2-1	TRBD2	CATSDSPGTSGGSYNEQFF	TGTGCCACCAGTGATTCTCCCGGGACTAGCGGGGGGTCCTACAATGAGCAGTTCTTC
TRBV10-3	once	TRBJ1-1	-	CAISAVTEPSGAFF	TGTGCCATCAGTGCCGTGACAGAACCCTCTGGGGCTTTCTTT
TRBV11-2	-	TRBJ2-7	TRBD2	CASSIQIAGGTYEQYF	TGTGCCAGCAGCATACAGATAGCGGGGGGAACCTACGAGCAGTACTTC
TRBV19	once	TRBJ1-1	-	CASSTQTGRNTEAFF	TGTGCCAGTAGTACCCAGACAGGAAGGAACACTGAAGCTTTCTTT
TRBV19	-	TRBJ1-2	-	CASIGGRSYGYTF	TGTGCCAGTATTGGGGGCAGAAGTTATGGCTACACCTTC
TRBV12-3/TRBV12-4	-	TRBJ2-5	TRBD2	CASTRGGRETQYF	TGTGCCAGCACCCGGGGGGGCAGAGAGACCCAGTACTTC
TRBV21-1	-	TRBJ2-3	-	CASSKRNPKRVTDTQYF	TGTGCCAGCAGCAAAAGGAATCCGAAGCGGGTCACAGATACGCAGTATTTT
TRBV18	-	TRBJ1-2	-	CASSYNPDGGGGYTF	TGTGCCAGCTCATACAACCCGGACGGCGGGGGAGGCTACACCTTC
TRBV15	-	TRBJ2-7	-	CATSRETVYTYEQYF	TGTGCCACCAGCAGAGAAACAGTCTACACCTACGAGCAGTACTTC
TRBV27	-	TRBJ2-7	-	CASRSTSLDHEQYF	TGTGCCAGCAGATCCACATCCCTAGACCACGAGCAGTACTTC
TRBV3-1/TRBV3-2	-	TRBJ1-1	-	CASSAWRGRNTEAFF	TGTGCCAGCAGCGCGTGGAGGGGTAGGAACACTGAAGCTTTCTTT
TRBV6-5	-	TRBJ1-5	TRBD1	CASSRDSLQPQHF	TGTGCCAGCAGTAGGGACAGCCTTCAGCCCCAGCATTTT
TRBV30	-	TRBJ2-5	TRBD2	CAWSLMTSGGRETQYF	TGTGCCTGGAGTCTTATGACTAGCGGGGGAAGAGAGACCCAGTACTTC
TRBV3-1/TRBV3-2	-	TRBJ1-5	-	CASSQERGNQPQHF	TGTGCCAGCAGCCAAGAAAGGGGAAATCAGCCCCAGCATTTT
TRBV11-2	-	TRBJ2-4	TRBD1	CASSLETGKVNIQYF	TGTGCCAGCAGCTTAGAGACAGGGAAGGTAAACATTCAGTACTTC
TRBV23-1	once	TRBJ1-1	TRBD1	CASSQTRDREITEAFF	TGCGCCAGCAGTCAAACCCGTGACAGGGAGATAACTGAAGCTTTCTTT
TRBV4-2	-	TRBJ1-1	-	CASSQDGPGAEAFF	TGTGCCAGCAGCCAAGATGGTCCAGGGGCTGAAGCTTTCTTT
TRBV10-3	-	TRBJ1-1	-	CAISEPGSSETEAFF	TGTGCCATCAGTGAGCCTGGGAGTTCGGAGACTGAAGCTTTCTTT
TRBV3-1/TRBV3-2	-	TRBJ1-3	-	CASSQAYSGNTIYF	TGTGCCAGCAGCCAAGCTTACTCTGGAAACACCATATATTTT
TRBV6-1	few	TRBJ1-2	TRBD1	CASSEDRGREGYTF	TGTGCCAGCAGTGAGGACAGGGGACGAGAGGGCTACACCTTC
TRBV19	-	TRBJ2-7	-	CASSMAPTGFIYEQYF	TGTGCCAGTAGTATGGCCCCTACAGGGTTCATCTACGAGCAGTACTTC
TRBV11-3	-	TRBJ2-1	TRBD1	CASSLGGTGASYNEQFF	TGTGCCAGCAGCTTAGGTGGGACAGGGGCTTCCTACAATGAGCAGTTCTTC
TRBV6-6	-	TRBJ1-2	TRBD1	CASGDRVNYGYTF	TGTGCCAGCGGCGACAGGGTTAACTATGGCTACACCTTC
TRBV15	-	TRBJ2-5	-	CATSSAGAPIETQYF	TGTGCCACCAGCTCGGCGGGGGCACCAATAGAGACCCAGTACTTC
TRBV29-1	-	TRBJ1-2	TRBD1	CSVEASTRTGEDYGYTF	TGCAGCGTTGAAGCTTCGACCCGGACAGGGGAGGACTATGGCTACACCTTC
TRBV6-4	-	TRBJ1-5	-	CASSREGNQPQHF	TGTGCCAGCTCTAGGGAGGGCAATCAGCCCCAGCATTTT
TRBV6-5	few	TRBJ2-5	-	CASSGLFYQETQYF	TGTGCCAGCAGCGGACTTTTTTACCAAGAGACCCAGTACTTC
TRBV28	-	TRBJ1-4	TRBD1	CASSLPTGEYNEKLFF	TGTGCCAGCAGTTTACCGACAGGGGAATATAATGAAAAACTGTTTTTT
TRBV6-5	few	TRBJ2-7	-	CASSYSLALQAHEQYF	TGTGCCAGCAGTTACTCGTTGGCCCTCCAGGCCCACGAGCAGTACTTC
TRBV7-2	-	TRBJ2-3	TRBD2	CASSTQGLAGTTDTQYF	TGTGCCAGCAGCACCCAGGGACTAGCGGGGACCACAGATACGCAGTATTTT
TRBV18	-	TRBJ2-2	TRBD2	CASSRSIAGGTGELFF	TGTGCCAGCTCACGTAGCATCGCGGGGGGCACCGGGGAGCTGTTTTTT
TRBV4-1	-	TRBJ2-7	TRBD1	CASSPPGTGNEQYF	TGCGCCAGCAGCCCCCCCGGGACAGGGAACGAGCAGTACTTC
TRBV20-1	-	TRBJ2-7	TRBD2	CSASRGEEQYF	TGCAGTGCTAGTCGGGGGGAAGAGCAGTACTTC
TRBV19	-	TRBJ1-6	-	CASSIKGDSPLHF	TGTGCCAGTAGTATAAAAGGAGATTCACCCCTCCACTTT
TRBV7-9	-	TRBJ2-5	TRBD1	CASSHRQGRSTQYF	TGTGCCAGCAGCCACCGACAGGGGCGATCGACCCAGTACTTC
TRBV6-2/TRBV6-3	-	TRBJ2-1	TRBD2	CASSYSKLAGPVREQFF	TGTGCCAGCAGTTACTCGAAATTAGCGGGTCCTGTCAGGGAGCAGTTCTTC
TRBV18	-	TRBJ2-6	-	CASSPGGVGANVLTF	TGTGCCAGCTCACCAGGCGGGGTTGGGGCCAACGTCCTGACTTTC
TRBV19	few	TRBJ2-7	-	CASSNRQAPYEQYF	TGTGCCAGTAGTAACAGACAGGCTCCATACGAGCAGTACTTC
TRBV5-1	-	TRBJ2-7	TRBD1	CASSLDGQGFAEQYF	TGCGCCAGCAGCTTGGATGGACAGGGGTTCGCCGAGCAGTACTTC
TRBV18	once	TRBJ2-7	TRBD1	CASSRGQGAEQYF	TGTGCCAGCTCACGTGGACAGGGGGCAGAGCAGTACTTC
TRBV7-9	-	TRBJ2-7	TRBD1	CASSPRDSYYEQYF	TGTGCCAGCAGCCCGAGGGACAGCTACTACGAGCAGTACTTC
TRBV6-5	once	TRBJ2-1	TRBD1	CASSRQGPSYNEQFF	TGTGCCAGCAGTAGACAGGGCCCAAGCTACAATGAGCAGTTCTTC
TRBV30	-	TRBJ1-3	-	CAWSPGSSGNTIYF	TGTGCCTGGAGTCCGGGAAGCTCTGGAAACACCATATATTTT
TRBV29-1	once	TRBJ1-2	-	CSVQRDTFYGYTF	TGCAGCGTCCAACGGGACACCTTCTATGGCTACACCTTC
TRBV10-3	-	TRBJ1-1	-	CATHSNTEAFF	TGTGCCACCCATTCGAACACTGAAGCTTTCTTT
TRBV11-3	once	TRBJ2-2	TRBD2	CASSFLAGADTGELFF	TGTGCCAGCAGCTTCCTAGCGGGGGCCGACACCGGGGAGCTGTTTTTT